This section outlines one T cell receptor beta chain sequence together with its context. Its antigen is currently unknown. Germline CDR1 reads MDHEN; CDR2 reads SYDVKM. CDR3 length: 21 amino acids. Germline trimming cut 5 bases from V and 0 bases from J; bases unmatched to any gene: 21. The authors ran a second PCR of roughly 6 to 11 cycles using a sample-barcoded 5' primer and a J-beta primer mix. TCRdb processed the 5' RACE reads anew with MiXCR; each CDR3 protein has one entry. The table shows hundreds of thousands of distinct CDR3 sequences, with roughly 56% occurring only once. This entry is derived from a study of blood T cells in healthy people across ages. About the study: For every two T cells, template switching captured about one barcoded beta molecule.

Notes on the study in general: Naive CD4+ cell counts and diversity both ran higher in long-lived than in aged donors. The study regarded diversity estimates from one million T cells as underestimates. Naive T cell percentage by flow cytometry tracked strongly with beta diversity.

This receptor was obtained from a man between 35 and 55 years old in good health. The specimen was blood. The J gene is TRBJ2-3, the V gene TRBV28; 9 nucleotides align to TRBD2. The CDR3 coding sequence is TGTGCCAGCAGTCTTCTCCCACGTAGCGGGAGCGGATTTGTTAGCACAGATACGCAGTATTTT. Residues: CASSLLPRSGSGFVSTDTQYF.